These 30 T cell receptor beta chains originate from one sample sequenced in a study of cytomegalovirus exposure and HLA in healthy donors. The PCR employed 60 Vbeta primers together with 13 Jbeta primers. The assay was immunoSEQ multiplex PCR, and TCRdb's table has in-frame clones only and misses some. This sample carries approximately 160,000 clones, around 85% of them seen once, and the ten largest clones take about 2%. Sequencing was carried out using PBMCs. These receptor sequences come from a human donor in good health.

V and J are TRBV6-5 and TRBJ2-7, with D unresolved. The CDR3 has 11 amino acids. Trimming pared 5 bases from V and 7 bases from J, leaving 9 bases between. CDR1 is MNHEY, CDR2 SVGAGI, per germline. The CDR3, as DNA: TGTGCCAGCAGTCGCCGGCGGGAGCAGTACTTC. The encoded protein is CASSRRREQYF.

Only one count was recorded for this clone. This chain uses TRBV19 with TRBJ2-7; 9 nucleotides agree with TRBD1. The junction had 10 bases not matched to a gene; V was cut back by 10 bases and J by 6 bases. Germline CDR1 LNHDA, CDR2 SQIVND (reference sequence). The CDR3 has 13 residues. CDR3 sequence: CATGTGMQGEQYF. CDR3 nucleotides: TGTGCCACCGGGACAGGGATGCAAGGCGAGCAGTACTTC.

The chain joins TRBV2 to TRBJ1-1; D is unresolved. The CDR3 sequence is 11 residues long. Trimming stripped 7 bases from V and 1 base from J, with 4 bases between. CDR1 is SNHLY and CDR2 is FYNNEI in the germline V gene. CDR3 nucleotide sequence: TGTGCCAGCATCGGGAACACTGAAGCTTTCTTT. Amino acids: CASIGNTEAFF.

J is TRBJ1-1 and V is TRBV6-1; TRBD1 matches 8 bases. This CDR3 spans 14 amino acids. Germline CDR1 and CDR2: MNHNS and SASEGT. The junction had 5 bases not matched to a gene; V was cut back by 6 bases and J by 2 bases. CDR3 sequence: CASRMGQANTEAFF. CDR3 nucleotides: TGTGCCAGCAGGATGGGACAGGCTAACACTGAAGCTTTCTTT.

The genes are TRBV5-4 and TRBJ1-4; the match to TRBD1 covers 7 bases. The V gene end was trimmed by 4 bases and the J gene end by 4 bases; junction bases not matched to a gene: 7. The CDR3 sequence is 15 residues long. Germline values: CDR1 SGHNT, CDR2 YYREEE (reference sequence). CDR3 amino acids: CASSPQQGHNEKLFF. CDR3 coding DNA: TGTGCCAGCAGCCCGCAACAGGGGCATAATGAAAAACTGTTTTTT.

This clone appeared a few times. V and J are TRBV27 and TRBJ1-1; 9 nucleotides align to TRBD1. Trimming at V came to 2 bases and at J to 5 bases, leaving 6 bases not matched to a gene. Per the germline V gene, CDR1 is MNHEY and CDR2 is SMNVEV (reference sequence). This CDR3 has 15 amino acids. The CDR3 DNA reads TGTGCCAGCAGTTTAGGGACAGGGTTTGAGACTGAAGCTTTCTTT. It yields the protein CASSLGTGFETEAFF.

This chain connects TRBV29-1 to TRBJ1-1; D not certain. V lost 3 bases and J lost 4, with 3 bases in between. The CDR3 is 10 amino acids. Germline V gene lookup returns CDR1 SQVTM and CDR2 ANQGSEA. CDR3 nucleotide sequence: TGCAGCGTTGAGGCCACTGAAGCTTTCTTT. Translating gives CSVEATEAFF. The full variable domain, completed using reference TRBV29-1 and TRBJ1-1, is SAVISQKPSRDICQRGTSLTIQCQVDSQVTMMFWYRQQPGQSLTLIATANQGSEATYESGFVIDKFPISRPNLTFSTLTVSNMSPEDSSIYLCSVEATEAFFGQGTRLTVV.

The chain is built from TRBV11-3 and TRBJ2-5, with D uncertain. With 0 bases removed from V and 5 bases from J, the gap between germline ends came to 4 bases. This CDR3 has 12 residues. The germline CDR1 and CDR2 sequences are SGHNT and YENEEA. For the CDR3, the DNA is TGTGCCAGCAGCTTAGATCGGGAGACCCAGTACTTC. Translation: CASSLDRETQYF.

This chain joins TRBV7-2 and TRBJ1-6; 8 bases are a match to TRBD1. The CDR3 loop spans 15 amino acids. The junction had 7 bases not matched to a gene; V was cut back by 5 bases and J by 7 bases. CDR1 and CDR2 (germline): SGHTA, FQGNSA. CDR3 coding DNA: TGTGCCAGCAGCACGACAGGGGCGAGGAATTCACCCCTCCACTTT. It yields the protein CASSTTGARNSPLHF.

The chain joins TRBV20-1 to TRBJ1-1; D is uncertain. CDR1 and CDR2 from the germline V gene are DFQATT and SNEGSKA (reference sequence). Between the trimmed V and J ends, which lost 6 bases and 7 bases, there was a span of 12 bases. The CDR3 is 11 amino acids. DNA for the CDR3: TGCAGTGCAAGTACGCGTAGTGAAGCTTTCTTT. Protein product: CSASTRSEAFF.

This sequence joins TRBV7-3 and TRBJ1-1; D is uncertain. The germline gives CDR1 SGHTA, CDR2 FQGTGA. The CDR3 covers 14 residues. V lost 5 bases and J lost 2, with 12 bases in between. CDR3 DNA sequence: TGTGCCAGCAGCCTTGATCGGGGAAACACTGAAGCTTTCTTT. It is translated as CASSLDRGNTEAFF.

DNA of the CDR3: TGTGCCAGCAGTAGCGGGGGACATTTCCCGGAAGAGCAGTACTTC. Protein product: CASSSGGHFPEEQYF. The V call is TRBV6-1, the J call TRBJ2-7, with 8 bases matching TRBD2. CDR1 MNHNS and CDR2 SASEGT come from the germline V gene. The V and J ends lost 5 bases and 7 bases, in that order; junction bases with no gene match: 13. The CDR3 extends over 15 amino acids.

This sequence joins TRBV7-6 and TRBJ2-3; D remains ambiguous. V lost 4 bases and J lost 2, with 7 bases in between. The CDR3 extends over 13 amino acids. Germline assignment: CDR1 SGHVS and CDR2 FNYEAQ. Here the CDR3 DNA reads TGTGCCAGCAGCTCCGAGTACACAGATACGCAGTATTTT. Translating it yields CASSSEYTDTQYF.

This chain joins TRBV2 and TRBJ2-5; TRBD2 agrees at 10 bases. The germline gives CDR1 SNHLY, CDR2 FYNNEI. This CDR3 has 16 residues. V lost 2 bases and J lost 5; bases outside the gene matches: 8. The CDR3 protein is CASSETAGGPVETQYF. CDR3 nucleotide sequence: TGTGCCAGCAGTGAAACAGCGGGGGGGCCGGTTGAGACCCAGTACTTC. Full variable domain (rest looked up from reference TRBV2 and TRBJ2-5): EPEVTQTPSHQVTQMGQEVILRCVPISNHLYFYWYRQILGQKVEFLVSFYNNEISEKSEIFDDQFSVERPDGSNFTLKIRSTKLEDSAMYFCASSETAGGPVETQYFGPGTRLLVL.

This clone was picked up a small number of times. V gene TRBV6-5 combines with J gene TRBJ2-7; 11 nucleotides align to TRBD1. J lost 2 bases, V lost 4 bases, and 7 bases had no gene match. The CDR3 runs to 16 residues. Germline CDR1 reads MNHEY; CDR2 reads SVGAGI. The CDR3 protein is CASSSPPGQGAYEQYF. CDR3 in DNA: TGTGCCAGCAGTTCCCCACCGGGACAGGGGGCCTACGAGCAGTACTTC.

Here the CDR3 reads CSVDAGRLVDNEQFF. CDR3 sequence (DNA): TGCAGCGTTGATGCTGGCAGGTTGGTAGACAATGAGCAGTTCTTC. The V gene is TRBV29-1, the J gene TRBJ2-1; D unclear. Trimming removed 3 bases at V and 5 bases at J, with 17 bases between. Germline CDR1 is SQVTM and CDR2 is ANQGSEA. The CDR3 loop spans 15 amino acids.

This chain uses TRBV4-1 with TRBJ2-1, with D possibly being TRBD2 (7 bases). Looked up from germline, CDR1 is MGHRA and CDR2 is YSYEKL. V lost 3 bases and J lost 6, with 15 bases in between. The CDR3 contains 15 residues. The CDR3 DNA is TGCGCCAGCAGCCAGGGGCCCCGGGGGGCCAATGAGCAGTTCTTC. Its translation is CASSQGPRGANEQFF.

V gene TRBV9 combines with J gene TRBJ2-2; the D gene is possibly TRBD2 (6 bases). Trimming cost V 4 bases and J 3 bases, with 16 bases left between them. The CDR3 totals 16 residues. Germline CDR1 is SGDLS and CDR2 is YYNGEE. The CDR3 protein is CASSPRGGQDTGELFF. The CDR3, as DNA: TGTGCCAGCAGCCCCCGAGGAGGGCAGGACACCGGGGAGCTGTTTTTT.

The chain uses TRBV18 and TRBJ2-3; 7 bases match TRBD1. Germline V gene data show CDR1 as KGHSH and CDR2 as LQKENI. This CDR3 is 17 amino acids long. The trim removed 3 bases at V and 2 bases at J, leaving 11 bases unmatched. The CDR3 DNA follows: TGTGCCAGCTCACCCCCGACAGGGCGGGTTAACACAGATACGCAGTATTTT. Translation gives CASSPPTGRVNTDTQYF. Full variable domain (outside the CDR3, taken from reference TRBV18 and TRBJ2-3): NAGVMQNPRHLVRRRGQEARLRCSPMKGHSHVYWYRQLPEEGLKFMVYLQKENIIDESGMPKERFSAEFPKEGPSILRIQQVVRGDSAAYFCASSPPTGRVNTDTQYFGPGTRLTVL.

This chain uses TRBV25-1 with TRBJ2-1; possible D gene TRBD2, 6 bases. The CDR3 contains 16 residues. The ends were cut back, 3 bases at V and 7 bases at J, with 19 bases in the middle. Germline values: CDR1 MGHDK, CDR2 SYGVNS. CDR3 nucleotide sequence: TGTGCCAGCAGTGACCCAGGGACTGTGGAATGGAATGAGCAGTTCTTC. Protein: CASSDPGTVEWNEQFF. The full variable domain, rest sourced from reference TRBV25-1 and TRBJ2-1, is EADIYQTPRYLVIGTGKKITLECSQTMGHDKMYWYQQDPGMELHLIHYSYGVNSTEKGDLSSESTVSRIRTEHFPLTLESARPSHTSQYLCASSDPGTVEWNEQFFGPGTRLTVL.

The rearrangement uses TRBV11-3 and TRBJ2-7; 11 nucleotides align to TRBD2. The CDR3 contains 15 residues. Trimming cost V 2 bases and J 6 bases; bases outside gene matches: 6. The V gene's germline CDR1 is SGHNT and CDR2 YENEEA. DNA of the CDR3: TGTGCCAGCAGCTTAAGGTTAGCGGGGGGGCTCGAGCAGTACTTC. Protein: CASSLRLAGGLEQYF.

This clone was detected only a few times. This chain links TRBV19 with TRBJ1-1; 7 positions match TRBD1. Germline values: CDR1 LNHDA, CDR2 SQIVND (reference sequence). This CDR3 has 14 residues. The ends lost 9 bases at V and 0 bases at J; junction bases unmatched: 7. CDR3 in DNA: TGTGCCAGCTACCCGGGACAGTTGAACACTGAAGCTTTCTTT. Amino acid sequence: CASYPGQLNTEAFF.

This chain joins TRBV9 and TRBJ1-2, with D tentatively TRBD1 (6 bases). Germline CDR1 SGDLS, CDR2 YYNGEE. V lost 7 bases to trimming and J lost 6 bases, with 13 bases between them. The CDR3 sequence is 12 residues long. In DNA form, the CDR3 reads TGTGCCAGCCTTTCAGGGGACGATGGCTACACCTTC. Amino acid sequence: CASLSGDDGYTF.

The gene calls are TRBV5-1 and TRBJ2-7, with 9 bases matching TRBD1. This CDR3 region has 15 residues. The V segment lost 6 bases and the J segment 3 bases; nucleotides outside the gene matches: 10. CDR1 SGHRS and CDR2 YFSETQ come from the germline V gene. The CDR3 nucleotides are TGCGCCAGCAAAGATCAGGACAGGGGTTTCTACGAGCAGTACTTC. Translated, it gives CASKDQDRGFYEQYF.

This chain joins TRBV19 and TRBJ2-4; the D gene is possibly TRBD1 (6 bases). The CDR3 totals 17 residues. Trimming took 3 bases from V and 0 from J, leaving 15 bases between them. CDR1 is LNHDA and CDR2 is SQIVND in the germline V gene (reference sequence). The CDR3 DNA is TGTGCCAGTAGTATCCGGACAGAGAACCTAGCCAAAAACATTCAGTACTTC. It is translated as CASSIRTENLAKNIQYF.

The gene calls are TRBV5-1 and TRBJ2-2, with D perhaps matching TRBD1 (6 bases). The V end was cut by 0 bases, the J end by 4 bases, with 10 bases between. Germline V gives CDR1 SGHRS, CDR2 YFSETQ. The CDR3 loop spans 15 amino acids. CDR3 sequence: CASSLAGAGTGELFF. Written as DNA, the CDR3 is TGCGCCAGCAGCTTGGCAGGGGCAGGCACCGGGGAGCTGTTTTTT.

DNA for the CDR3: TGTGCCAGCAGCAAAGGTAGATTCCTTGAGCAGTACTTC. Its translation: CASSKGRFLEQYF. The V gene is TRBV21-1, the J gene TRBJ2-7; TRBD2, the table's D call, lacks a check against the DNA. TRBV21-1 constitutes a pseudogene. The CDR3 is 13 residues long.

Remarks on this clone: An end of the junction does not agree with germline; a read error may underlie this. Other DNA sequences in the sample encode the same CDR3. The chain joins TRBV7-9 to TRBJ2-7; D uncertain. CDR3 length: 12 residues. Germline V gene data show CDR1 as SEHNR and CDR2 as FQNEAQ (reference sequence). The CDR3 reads CSSSLGPYEQYF. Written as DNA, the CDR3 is TGTTCCAGCAGCTTGGGCCCCTACGAGCAGTACTTC.

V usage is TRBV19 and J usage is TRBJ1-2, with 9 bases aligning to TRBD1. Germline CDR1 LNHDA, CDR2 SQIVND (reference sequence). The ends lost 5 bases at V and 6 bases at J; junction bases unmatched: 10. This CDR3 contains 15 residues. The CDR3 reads CASSSSPGTGHGYTF. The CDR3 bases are TGTGCCAGTAGTTCGAGCCCCGGGACAGGGCATGGCTACACCTTC.

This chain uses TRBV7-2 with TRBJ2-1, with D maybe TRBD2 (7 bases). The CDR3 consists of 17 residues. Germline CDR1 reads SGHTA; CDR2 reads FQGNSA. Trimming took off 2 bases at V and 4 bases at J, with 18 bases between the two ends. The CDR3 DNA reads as TGTGCCAGCAGCTTATTAGCCCGGGGGGCTCCATACAATGAGCAGTTCTTC. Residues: CASSLLARGAPYNEQFF.